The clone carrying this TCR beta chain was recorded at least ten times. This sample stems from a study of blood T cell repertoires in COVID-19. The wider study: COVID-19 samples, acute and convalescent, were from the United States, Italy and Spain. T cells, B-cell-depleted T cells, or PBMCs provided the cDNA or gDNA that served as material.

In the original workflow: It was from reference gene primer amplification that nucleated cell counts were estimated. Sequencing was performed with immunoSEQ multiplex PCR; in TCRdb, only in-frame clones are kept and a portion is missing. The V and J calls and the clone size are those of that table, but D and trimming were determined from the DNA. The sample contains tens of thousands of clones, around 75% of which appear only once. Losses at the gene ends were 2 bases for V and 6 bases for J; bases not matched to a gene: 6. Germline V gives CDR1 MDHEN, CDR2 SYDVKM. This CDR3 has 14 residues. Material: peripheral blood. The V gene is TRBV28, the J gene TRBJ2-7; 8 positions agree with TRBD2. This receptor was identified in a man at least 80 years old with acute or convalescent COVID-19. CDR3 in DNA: TGTGCCAGCAGTTTAGCGGGAGGAGCTGGCGAGCAGTACTTC. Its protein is CASSLAGGAGEQYF.